This is a list of T cell receptor beta chains from one sample in a study of cytomegalovirus exposure and HLA in healthy donors. Assay used: immunoSEQ multiplex PCR; TCRdb lists only in-frame clones, some missing. The sample shows approximately 170,000 clones, around 78% of them seen only once. Material: PBMCs. The receptors stem from a woman aged 25 to 39 in good health and CMV-seropositive. CDR3s include the opening cysteine and the closing phenylalanine or tryptophan. The order of the fields is D gene, V gene, clone size, J gene, CDR3 DNA, CDR3 protein. The D gene is left open where the match is weak. Where a row states a size, it is once, few, many or the class of an expanded clone; other rows omit it.

d_gene: NA
v_gene: TRBV5-1
abundance: once
j_gene: TRBJ1-1
CDR3nt: TGCGCCAGCAGCCGCGTGCGGACTGGCGCTGAAGCTTTCTTT
CDR3aa: CASSRVRTGAEAFF

d_gene: NA
v_gene: TRBV9
abundance: NA
j_gene: TRBJ1-1
CDR3nt: TGTGCCAGCAGCGTAGATAGGTGGGCCACTGAAGCTTTCTTT
CDR3aa: CASSVDRWATEAFF

d_gene: NA
v_gene: TRBV30
abundance: NA
j_gene: TRBJ1-6
CDR3nt: TGTGCCTGGAGTGAGAGTGGGGCTTCACCCCTCCACTTT
CDR3aa: CAWSESGASPLHF

d_gene: TRBD2
v_gene: TRBV27
abundance: NA
j_gene: TRBJ2-1
CDR3nt: TGTGCCAGCAGTTCCAGACTAGCTAACTCCTACAATGAGCAGTTCTTC
CDR3aa: CASSSRLANSYNEQFF

d_gene: TRBD1
v_gene: TRBV5-1
abundance: NA
j_gene: TRBJ2-7
CDR3nt: TGCGCCAGCAGCCTTGGAACAGGGGCCTACGAGCAGTACTTC
CDR3aa: CASSLGTGAYEQYF

d_gene: TRBD2
v_gene: TRBV7-2
abundance: few
j_gene: TRBJ2-7
CDR3nt: TGTGCCAGCGGCGTCGGGACTACCCGCGAGCAGTACTTC
CDR3aa: CASGVGTTREQYF

d_gene: TRBD2
v_gene: TRBV2
abundance: few
j_gene: TRBJ2-2
CDR3nt: TGTGCCGGCGGGGGGGACACCGGGGAGCTGTTTTTT
CDR3aa: CAGGGDTGELFF

d_gene: TRBD2
v_gene: TRBV4-3
abundance: once
j_gene: TRBJ2-3
CDR3nt: TGCGCCAGCAGCCAAGAAACTAGCGGGGGAGATACGCAGTATTTT
CDR3aa: CASSQETSGGDTQYF

d_gene: NA
v_gene: TRBV6-1
abundance: NA
j_gene: TRBJ1-1
CDR3nt: TGTGCCAGCAAAGGGGTCACTGAAGCTTTCTTT
CDR3aa: CASKGVTEAFF

d_gene: NA
v_gene: TRBV5-4
abundance: NA
j_gene: TRBJ1-1
CDR3nt: TGTGCCAGCAGCGTGGGACAAATCAACACTGAAGCTTTCTTT
CDR3aa: CASSVGQINTEAFF

d_gene: TRBD2
v_gene: TRBV7-9
abundance: NA
j_gene: TRBJ2-3
CDR3nt: TGTGCCAGCAACCGGGCGGGGGGCACCACAGATACGCAGTATTTT
CDR3aa: CASNRAGGTTDTQYF

d_gene: NA
v_gene: TRBV30
abundance: once
j_gene: TRBJ2-2
CDR3nt: TGTGCCTGGAGCTGGCGGGGCGCCGGGGAGCTGTTTTTT
CDR3aa: CAWSWRGAGELFF

d_gene: TRBD2
v_gene: TRBV5-1
abundance: NA
j_gene: TRBJ2-7
CDR3nt: TGCGCCAGCAGCTTGGTCGCTAGCGGGGGCTACGAGCAGTACTTC
CDR3aa: CASSLVASGGYEQYF

d_gene: NA
v_gene: TRBV6-5
abundance: once
j_gene: TRBJ2-7
CDR3nt: TGTGCCAACCTATGGTCCGAGCAGTACTTC
CDR3aa: CANLWSEQYF

d_gene: NA
v_gene: TRBV5-1
abundance: NA
j_gene: TRBJ2-5
CDR3nt: TGCGCCAGCAGCTACACCCCCCAAGAGACCCAGTACTTC
CDR3aa: CASSYTPQETQYF

d_gene: TRBD1
v_gene: TRBV30
abundance: once
j_gene: TRBJ1-5
CDR3nt: TGTGCCTGGAGTATAAGAGTTGGACAGGGGGGGGGACTGGGCAATCAGCCCCAGCATTTT
CDR3aa: CAWSIRVGQGGGLGNQPQHF

d_gene: NA
v_gene: TRBV7-8
abundance: once
j_gene: TRBJ1-2
CDR3nt: TGTGCCAGCAGCTTGACCGACAGGTTCTATGGCTACACCTTC
CDR3aa: CASSLTDRFYGYTF

d_gene: NA
v_gene: TRBV9
abundance: NA
j_gene: TRBJ1-3
CDR3nt: TGTGCCAGCAGCGTAGCTGCGGCCCCGGGAAACACCATATATTTT
CDR3aa: CASSVAAAPGNTIYF

d_gene: NA
v_gene: TRBV7-8
abundance: NA
j_gene: TRBJ1-1
CDR3nt: TGTGCCAGCAGCCTTAACAGGGCGCCGACGAACACTGAAGCTTTCTTT
CDR3aa: CASSLNRAPTNTEAFF

d_gene: NA
v_gene: TRBV4-3
abundance: once
j_gene: TRBJ1-3
CDR3nt: TGCGCCAGCTCCCCGGGACATAACTCTGGAAACACCATATATTTT
CDR3aa: CASSPGHNSGNTIYF

d_gene: NA
v_gene: TRBV6-1
abundance: NA
j_gene: TRBJ1-2
CDR3nt: TGTGCCAGCAGTACCAACAAATATGGCTACACCTTC
CDR3aa: CASSTNKYGYTF

d_gene: TRBD1
v_gene: TRBV4-3
abundance: NA
j_gene: TRBJ1-2
CDR3nt: TGCGCCAGCAGCCAAGATACAGGGGGAAACTATGGCTACACCTTC
CDR3aa: CASSQDTGGNYGYTF

d_gene: TRBD1
v_gene: TRBV2
abundance: NA
j_gene: TRBJ1-2
CDR3nt: TGTGCCAGCAGTGAACAGGGGGCGATCCTCGGCTACACCTTC
CDR3aa: CASSEQGAILGYTF

d_gene: TRBD1
v_gene: TRBV4-3
abundance: once
j_gene: TRBJ2-3
CDR3nt: TGCGCCAGCAGCCACGACCAGACAGGGGATAGCACAGATACGCAGTATTTT
CDR3aa: CASSHDQTGDSTDTQYF

d_gene: TRBD1
v_gene: TRBV13
abundance: NA
j_gene: TRBJ1-6
CDR3nt: TGTGCCAGCAGCTTAGGGGACAGGGCTTATAATTCACCCCTCCACTTT
CDR3aa: CASSLGDRAYNSPLHF

d_gene: NA
v_gene: TRBV18
abundance: NA
j_gene: TRBJ1-1
CDR3nt: TGTGCCAGCTACGACAACAGAGGGCGCGGCACTGAAGCTTTCTTT
CDR3aa: CASYDNRGRGTEAFF

d_gene: NA
v_gene: TRBV6-5
abundance: NA
j_gene: TRBJ2-2
CDR3nt: TGTGCCAGCCACACGGGCGGGGAGCTGTTTTTT
CDR3aa: CASHTGGELFF

d_gene: TRBD2
v_gene: TRBV2
abundance: few
j_gene: TRBJ2-1
CDR3nt: TGTGCCAGCAGTTACAGCCGGACTAGCGGAGGGTTGTTCTTC
CDR3aa: CASSYSRTSGGLFF

d_gene: NA
v_gene: TRBV2
abundance: NA
j_gene: TRBJ2-5
CDR3nt: TGTGCCAGCAGTGAAAGCGTCGCGGAGACCCAGTACTTC
CDR3aa: CASSESVAETQYF

d_gene: TRBD2
v_gene: TRBV28
abundance: NA
j_gene: TRBJ2-1
CDR3nt: TGTGCCAGCAGTTTATGGCTAGCGGGGAAGGGTGAGCAGTTCTTC
CDR3aa: CASSLWLAGKGEQFF

d_gene: TRBD1
v_gene: TRBV4-3
abundance: once
j_gene: TRBJ1-2
CDR3nt: TGCGCCAGCAGCTTAGGAGGGGCAGGGGGCGATGGCTACACCTTC
CDR3aa: CASSLGGAGGDGYTF

d_gene: NA
v_gene: TRBV4-1
abundance: once
j_gene: TRBJ2-7
CDR3nt: TGCGCCAGCAGCCAAGGCCCCGACCTAGAGTACGAGCAGTACTTC
CDR3aa: CASSQGPDLEYEQYF

d_gene: NA
v_gene: TRBV5-4
abundance: NA
j_gene: TRBJ1-2
CDR3nt: TGTGCCAGCAGCTTGGGGTGGAGGGAAGGCTACACCTTC
CDR3aa: CASSLGWREGYTF

d_gene: TRBD1
v_gene: TRBV10-3
abundance: NA
j_gene: TRBJ1-2
CDR3nt: TGTGCCATCAGTGAAAAAGGGACAGTCTATGGCTACACCTTC
CDR3aa: CAISEKGTVYGYTF

d_gene: TRBD1
v_gene: TRBV19
abundance: NA
j_gene: TRBJ1-2
CDR3nt: TGTGCCAGTAACCAGGGGGTCGAGAACTATGGCTACACCTTC
CDR3aa: CASNQGVENYGYTF

d_gene: TRBD1
v_gene: TRBV29-1
abundance: NA
j_gene: TRBJ2-7
CDR3nt: TGCAGCGTCCGGACAGGTGAGACCTACGAGCAGTACTTC
CDR3aa: CSVRTGETYEQYF

d_gene: NA
v_gene: TRBV5-1
abundance: few
j_gene: TRBJ2-1
CDR3nt: TGCGCCAGCAGCTTGGAGGGGCATGCAGTCTCCTACAATGAGCAGTTCTTC
CDR3aa: CASSLEGHAVSYNEQFF

d_gene: TRBD2
v_gene: TRBV18
abundance: NA
j_gene: TRBJ2-7
CDR3nt: TGTGCCAGCTCACCGGGGAGGGGCCCCCTCGAGCAGTACTTC
CDR3aa: CASSPGRGPLEQYF

d_gene: NA
v_gene: TRBV27
abundance: NA
j_gene: TRBJ2-7
CDR3nt: TGTGCCAGCAGTTTAGGCCCAGGGGAGCCCTACGAGCAGTACTTC
CDR3aa: CASSLGPGEPYEQYF

d_gene: NA
v_gene: TRBV5-1
abundance: NA
j_gene: TRBJ1-4
CDR3nt: TGCGCCAGCAGCTTGATCTCGGGGGAAAAACTGTTTTTT
CDR3aa: CASSLISGEKLFF

d_gene: NA
v_gene: TRBV5-4
abundance: NA
j_gene: TRBJ2-7
CDR3nt: TGTGCCAGCAGCTTGCCCGGCGGGGCGAGGTTCGAGCAGTACTTC
CDR3aa: CASSLPGGARFEQYF